This T cell receptor beta chain was profiled in a study of vaccination and CD4 T cells after COVID-19. At the level of the study: Cells were stimulated with overlapping spike peptides from SARS-CoV-2, HCoV-NL63, HCoV-OC43 and HCoV-229E.

Germline-derived CDR1 and CDR2 are DFQATT and SNEGSKA (reference sequence). The junction had 7 bases not matched to a gene; V was cut back by 0 bases and J by 2 bases. The CDR3 spans 16 residues. Treatment described: roughly 11-day PBMC culture with coronavirus spike peptide pools or control peptides (ViraFEST assay). ViraFEST used peptide pools to expand antigen-specific T cells before TCR sequencing. Wells that each held 1.5 million to 2 million PBMCs were cultured with around 9.4 IU/ml IL-2 and 7.5 to 10 ug/ml peptide pools. Concerning this clonotype: As yet, its antigen is unknown.

Once obtained from cultured CD4+ T cells, the DNA was sequenced using the Oncomine TCR Beta short-read assay. Genomic DNA extraction was carried out from cultured CD4+ T cells. TCRdb called the PCR reads again in MiXCR, with one record for every CDR3 protein. The top ten clones hold under 20% of a sample with 15,000 or so distinct CDR3 sequences, roughly half of them seen once. The V gene is TRBV20-1, the J gene TRBJ2-5; TRBD2 matches 9 bases. The sequence derives from a human donor who had recovered from COVID-19. The sequenced material came from CD4+ T cells from blood, cultured in vitro. The CDR3 spells CSARDPISGGQETQYF. CDR3 bases: TGCAGTGCTAGAGATCCAATTAGCGGGGGTCAAGAGACCCAGTACTTC.